This TCR beta chain is drawn from a study of T cells in Graves' hyperthyroidism and ophthalmopathy. The diagnostic basis comprised clinical symptoms, serum thyroxine and TRAb, thyroid ultrasound and orbital computed tomography. The PBMCs had their origin in approximately 10 ml of fresh peripheral blood. The sample holds one count of this clonotype. RNA transcripts served as the template for amplifying TCR beta CDR3 regions. In the first-round RT-PCR of the TCR CDR3, the HTBI primer set was used. From the multiplex PCR reads, TCRdb called clonotypes with MiXCR, one entry per CDR3 protein. The sample holds hundreds of thousands of distinct CDR3 sequences, 24% seen once. The germline V gene encodes CDR1 SNHLY and CDR2 FYNNEI. The CDR3 has 16 residues. V gave up 1 base and J gave up 6 bases; unmatched junction bases: 8.

The chain employs TRBV2 and TRBJ1-5; TRBD1 agrees at 8 bases. The clonotype comes from a woman aged 30 to 39 with Graves' ophthalmopathy. The sequenced sample consisted of blood. CDR3 protein: CASSEDRGNLLQPQHF. The CDR3 bases are TGTGCCAGCAGTGAAGACAGGGGGAATTTACTTCAGCCCCAGCATTTT.